These T cell receptor beta chains were read from a single sample in a study of beta chain features in type 1 diabetes. Assay: immunoSEQ multiplex PCR; the TCRdb copy retains only in-frame clones and omits some. The repertoire holds about 280,000 clones, approximately 16% seen once, with 0.015% to 0.017% in the top ten. Source material: naive CD4+ T cells from blood. Receptor source: a man aged 18 to 35 with type 1 diabetes. Both conserved end residues are part of each CDR3. D genes are given only for firm matches. Only some rows state a clone size, as once, few, many or a class for expanded clones.

v_gene,d_gene,j_gene,abundance,CDR3nt,CDR3aa
TRBV5-4,-,TRBJ1-2,few,TGTGCCAGCAGCCCTGGGGAGTATGGCTACACCTTC,CASSPGEYGYTF
TRBV6-6,-,TRBJ2-5,few,TGTGCCACCAGGAGAAAGGAGACCCAGTACTTC,CATRRKETQYF
TRBV7-2,-,TRBJ2-7,few,TGTGCCAGCAGCCCCCGGGCGGGGTCCGACGAGCAGTACTTC,CASSPRAGSDEQYF
TRBV5-1,-,TRBJ2-1,few,TGCGCCAGCACTCCGGGACAAAGAATAAATGAGCAGTTCTTC,CASTPGQRINEQFF
TRBV29-1,-,TRBJ2-6,few,TGCAGCGTCATTTCAGGGGCTGGGGCCAACGTCCTGACTTTC,CSVISGAGANVLTF
TRBV7-2,-,TRBJ1-5,-,TGTGCCAGCAGCTTTGTAAGCAATCAGCCCCAGCATTTT,CASSFVSNQPQHF
TRBV9,TRBD2,TRBJ2-4,-,TGTGCCAGCAGCGTAGGGTCGGCGGGAGTAAACATTCAGTACTTC,CASSVGSAGVNIQYF
TRBV29-1,-,TRBJ2-2,few,TGCAGCGTTGGTCTATATCCAAACACCGGGGAGCTGTTTTTT,CSVGLYPNTGELFF
TRBV19,TRBD2,TRBJ2-3,-,TGTGCCAGTAGTACGCGACCCCCCGCTAGCGGACACACAGATACGCAGTATTTT,CASSTRPPASGHTDTQYF
TRBV7-2,TRBD2,TRBJ2-1,few,TGTGCCAGCAGCTTAGTCTTTGGTTTAGCGGGGGTTGACAATGAGCAGTTCTTC,CASSLVFGLAGVDNEQFF
TRBV30,TRBD2,TRBJ2-1,few,TGTGCCTGGAGTATAGCGGGAGCCGCCGGGCAGTTCTTC,CAWSIAGAAGQFF
TRBV6-5,-,TRBJ1-2,few,TGTGCCAGCAGTCCCGTCGGGGGAACTAACTATGGCTACACCTTC,CASSPVGGTNYGYTF
TRBV7-2,-,TRBJ1-4,few,TGTGCCAGCAGCCCCACAAGTGTGGGCACTGAAAAACTGTTTTTT,CASSPTSVGTEKLFF
TRBV7-8,-,TRBJ2-2,-,TGTGCCAGCAGCTTATCGGGGTCCGGGGAGCTGTTTTTT,CASSLSGSGELFF
TRBV5-4,-,TRBJ1-1,once,TGTGCCAGCAGCTCAGGACAGAGGACTGAAGCTTTCTTT,CASSSGQRTEAFF
TRBV6-5,TRBD1,TRBJ1-2,-,TGTGCCAGCAGTCCAGACAGGGAGTATGGCTACACCTTC,CASSPDREYGYTF
TRBV6-5,-,TRBJ1-1,few,TGTGCCAGCAGTTACAAGCCTCGAGGAAGGACTGAAGCTTTCTTT,CASSYKPRGRTEAFF
TRBV30,-,TRBJ1-1,few,TGTGCCTGGAGTGGACAGGCAGGTGAAGCTTTCTTT,CAWSGQAGEAFF
TRBV9,-,TRBJ1-1,-,TGTGCCAGCAGCAAAGCAGGGCTTCGGAACACTGAAGCTTTCTTT,CASSKAGLRNTEAFF
TRBV9,TRBD2,TRBJ2-1,-,TGTGCCAGCAGCGTTGCGGGGGGTGGCAATGAGCAGTTCTTC,CASSVAGGGNEQFF
TRBV15,-,TRBJ1-2,-,TGTGCCACCAGCGATTCAAGAGACTATGGCTACACCTTC,CATSDSRDYGYTF
TRBV19,TRBD1,TRBJ1-6,few,TGTGCCAGTAGGACCACTCCTGGGACAGGGAGGTCACCCCTCCACTTT,CASRTTPGTGRSPLHF
TRBV5-1,TRBD2,TRBJ2-1,-,TGCGCCAGCAGCTTGGCGAGGACTAGCGCCTTCAATGAGCAGTTCTTC,CASSLARTSAFNEQFF